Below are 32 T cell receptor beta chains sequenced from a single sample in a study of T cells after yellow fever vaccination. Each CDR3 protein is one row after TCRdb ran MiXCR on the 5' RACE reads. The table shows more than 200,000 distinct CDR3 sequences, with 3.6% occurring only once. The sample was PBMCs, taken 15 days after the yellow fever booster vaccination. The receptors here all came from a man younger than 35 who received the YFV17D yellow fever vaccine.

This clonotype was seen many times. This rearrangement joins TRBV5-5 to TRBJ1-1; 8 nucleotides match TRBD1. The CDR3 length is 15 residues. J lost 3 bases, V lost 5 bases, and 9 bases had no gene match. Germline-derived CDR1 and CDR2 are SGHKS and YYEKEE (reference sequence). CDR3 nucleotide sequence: TGTGCCAGCAGAACCACAGGGGGGTCGTACACTGAAGCTTTCTTT. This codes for CASRTTGGSYTEAFF.

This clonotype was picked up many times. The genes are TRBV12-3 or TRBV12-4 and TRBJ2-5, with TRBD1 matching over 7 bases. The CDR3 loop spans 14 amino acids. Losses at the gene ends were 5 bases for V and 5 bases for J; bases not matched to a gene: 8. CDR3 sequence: CASSPQTGRETQYF. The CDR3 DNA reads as TGTGCCAGCAGTCCCCAGACAGGGCGGGAGACCCAGTACTTC.

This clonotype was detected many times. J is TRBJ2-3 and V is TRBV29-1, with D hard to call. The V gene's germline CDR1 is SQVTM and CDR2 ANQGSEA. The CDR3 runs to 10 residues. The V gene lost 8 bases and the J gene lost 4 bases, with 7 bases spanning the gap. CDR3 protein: CSPRSDTQYF. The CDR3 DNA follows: TGCAGCCCCCGGTCAGATACGCAGTATTTT.

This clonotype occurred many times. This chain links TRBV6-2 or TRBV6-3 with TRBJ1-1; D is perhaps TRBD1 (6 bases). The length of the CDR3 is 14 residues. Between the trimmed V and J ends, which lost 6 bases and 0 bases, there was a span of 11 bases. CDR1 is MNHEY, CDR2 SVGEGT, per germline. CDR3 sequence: CASRRDTLNTEAFF. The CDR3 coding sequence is TGTGCCAGCAGGAGGGACACCCTGAACACTGAAGCTTTCTTT.

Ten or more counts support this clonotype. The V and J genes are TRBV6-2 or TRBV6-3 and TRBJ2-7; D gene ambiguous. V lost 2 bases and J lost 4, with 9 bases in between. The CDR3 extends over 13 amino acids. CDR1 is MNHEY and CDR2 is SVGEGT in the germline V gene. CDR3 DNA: TGTGCCAGCAGTTACGATCCGCTATACGAGCAGTACTTC. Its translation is CASSYDPLYEQYF.

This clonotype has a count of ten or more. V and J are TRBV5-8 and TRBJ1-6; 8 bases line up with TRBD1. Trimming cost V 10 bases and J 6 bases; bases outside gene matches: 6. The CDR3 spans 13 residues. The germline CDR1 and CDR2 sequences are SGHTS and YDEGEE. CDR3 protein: CAGETGVNSPLHF. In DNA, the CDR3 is TGTGCCGGAGAGACAGGGGTTAATTCACCCCTCCACTTT. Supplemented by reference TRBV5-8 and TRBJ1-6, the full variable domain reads EAGVTQSPTHLIKTRGQQATLRCSPISGHTSVYWYQQALGLGLQFLLWYDEGEERNRGNFPPRFSGRQFPNYSSELNVNALELEDSALYLCAGETGVNSPLHFGNGTRLTVT.

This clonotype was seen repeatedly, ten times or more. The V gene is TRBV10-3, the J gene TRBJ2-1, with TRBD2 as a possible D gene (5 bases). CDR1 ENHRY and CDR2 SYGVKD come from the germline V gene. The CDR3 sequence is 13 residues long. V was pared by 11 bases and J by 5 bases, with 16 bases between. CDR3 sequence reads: CASGPSNDNEQFF. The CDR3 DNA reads TGTGCCTCCGGGCCTAGCAACGACAATGAGCAGTTCTTC.

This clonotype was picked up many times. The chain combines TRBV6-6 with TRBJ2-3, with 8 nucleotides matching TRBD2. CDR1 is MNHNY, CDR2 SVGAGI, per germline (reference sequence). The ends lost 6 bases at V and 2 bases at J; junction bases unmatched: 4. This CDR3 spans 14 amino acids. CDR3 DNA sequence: TGTGCCAGCAGAGCGGGGGTCCACACAGATACGCAGTATTTT. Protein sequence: CASRAGVHTDTQYF.

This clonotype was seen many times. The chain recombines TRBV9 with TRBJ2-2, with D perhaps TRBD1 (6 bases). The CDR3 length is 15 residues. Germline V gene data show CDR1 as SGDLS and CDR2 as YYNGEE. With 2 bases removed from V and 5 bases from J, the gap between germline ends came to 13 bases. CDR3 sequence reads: CASSVDGTLTGELFF. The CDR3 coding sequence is TGTGCCAGCAGCGTCGACGGGACATTGACCGGGGAGCTGTTTTTT.

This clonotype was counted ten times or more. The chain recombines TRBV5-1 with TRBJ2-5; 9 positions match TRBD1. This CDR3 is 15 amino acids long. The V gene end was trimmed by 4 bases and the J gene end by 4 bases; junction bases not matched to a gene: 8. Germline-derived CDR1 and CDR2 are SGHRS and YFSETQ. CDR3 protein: CASSLGQGLGETQYF. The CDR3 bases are TGCGCCAGCAGCCTCGGACAGGGGCTAGGAGAGACCCAGTACTTC.

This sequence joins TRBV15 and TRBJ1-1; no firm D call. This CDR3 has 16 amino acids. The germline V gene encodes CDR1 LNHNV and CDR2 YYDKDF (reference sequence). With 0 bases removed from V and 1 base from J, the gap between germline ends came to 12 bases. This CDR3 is CATSRDHAGPNTEAFF. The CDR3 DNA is TGTGCCACCAGCAGAGATCACGCAGGCCCGAACACTGAAGCTTTCTTT.

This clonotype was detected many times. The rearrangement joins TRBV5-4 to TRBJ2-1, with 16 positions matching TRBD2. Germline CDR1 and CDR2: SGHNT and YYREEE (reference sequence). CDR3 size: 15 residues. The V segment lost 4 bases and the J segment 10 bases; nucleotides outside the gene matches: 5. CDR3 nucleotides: TGTGCCAGCAGCCCCGGGACTAGCGGGGGGGAGGAGCAGTTCTTC. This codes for CASSPGTSGGEEQFF.

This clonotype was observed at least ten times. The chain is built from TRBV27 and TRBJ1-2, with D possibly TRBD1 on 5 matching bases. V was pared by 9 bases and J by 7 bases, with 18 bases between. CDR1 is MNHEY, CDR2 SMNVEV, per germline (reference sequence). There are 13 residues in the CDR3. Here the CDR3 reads CASKGVLKRGYTF. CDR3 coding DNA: TGTGCCAGTAAAGGGGTGTTAAAGCGTGGCTACACCTTC.

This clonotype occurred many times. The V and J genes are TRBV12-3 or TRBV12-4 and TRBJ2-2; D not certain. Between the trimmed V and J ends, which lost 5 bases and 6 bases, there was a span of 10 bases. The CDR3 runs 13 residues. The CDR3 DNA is TGTGCCAGCAGTAACAGTTCCCCCGGGGAGCTGTTTTTT. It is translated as CASSNSSPGELFF.

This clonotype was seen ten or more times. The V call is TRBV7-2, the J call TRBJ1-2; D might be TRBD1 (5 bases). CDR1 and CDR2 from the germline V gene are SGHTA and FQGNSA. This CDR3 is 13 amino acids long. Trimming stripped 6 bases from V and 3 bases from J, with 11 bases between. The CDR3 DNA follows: TGTGCCAGCAGGACCGGGACGGACTATGGCTACACCTTC. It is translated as CASRTGTDYGYTF. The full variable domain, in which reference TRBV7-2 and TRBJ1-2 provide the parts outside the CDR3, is GAGVSQSPSNKVTEKGKDVELRCDPISGHTALYWYRQSLGQGLEFLIYFQGNSAPDKSGLPSDRFSAERTGGSVSTLTIQRTQQEDSAVYLCASRTGTDYGYTFGSGTRLTVV.

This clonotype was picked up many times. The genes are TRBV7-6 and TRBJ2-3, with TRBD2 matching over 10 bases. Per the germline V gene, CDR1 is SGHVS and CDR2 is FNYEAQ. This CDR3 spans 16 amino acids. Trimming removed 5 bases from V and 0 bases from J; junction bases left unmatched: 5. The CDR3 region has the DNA TGTGCCAGCAGCCGATTTAGCGGGGGGAGCACAGATACGCAGTATTTT. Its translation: CASSRFSGGSTDTQYF.

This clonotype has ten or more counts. CDR3 in amino acids: CASSQSRYGQNTEAFF. The CDR3 DNA reads as TGTGCCAGCTCCCAGAGTCGGTACGGGCAGAACACTGAAGCTTTCTTT. The chain uses TRBV18 and TRBJ1-1, with D uncertain. V shed 6 bases and J shed 1 base, with 18 bases lying between them. This CDR3 is 16 amino acids long. Germline CDR1 reads KGHSH; CDR2 reads LQKENI.

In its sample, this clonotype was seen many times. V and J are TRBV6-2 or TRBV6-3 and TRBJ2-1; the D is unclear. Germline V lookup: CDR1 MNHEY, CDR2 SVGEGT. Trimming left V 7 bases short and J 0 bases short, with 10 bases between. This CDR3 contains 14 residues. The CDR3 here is CASTGPSSYNEQFF. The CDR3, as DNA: TGTGCCAGCACAGGACCCTCCTCCTACAATGAGCAGTTCTTC.

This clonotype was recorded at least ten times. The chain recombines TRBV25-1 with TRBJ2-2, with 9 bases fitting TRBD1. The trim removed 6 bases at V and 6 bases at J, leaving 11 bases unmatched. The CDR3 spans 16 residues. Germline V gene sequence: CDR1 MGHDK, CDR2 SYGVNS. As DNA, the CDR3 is TGTGCCAGCAGGGAAGACAGGGGGGATATCTCCGGGGAGCTGTTTTTT. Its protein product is CASREDRGDISGELFF.

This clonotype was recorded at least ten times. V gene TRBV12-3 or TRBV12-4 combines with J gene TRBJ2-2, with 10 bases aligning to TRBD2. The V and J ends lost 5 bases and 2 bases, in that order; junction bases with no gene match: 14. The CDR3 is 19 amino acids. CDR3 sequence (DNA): TGTGCCAGCAGTCCCCGTATGCTAGCGGGGGAAAGTAACACCGGGGAGCTGTTTTTT. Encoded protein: CASSPRMLAGESNTGELFF.

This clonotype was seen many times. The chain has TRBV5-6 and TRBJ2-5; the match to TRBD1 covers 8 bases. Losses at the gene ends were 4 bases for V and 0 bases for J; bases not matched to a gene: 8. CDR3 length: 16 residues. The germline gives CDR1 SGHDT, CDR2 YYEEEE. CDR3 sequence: CASSRTTGANQETQYF. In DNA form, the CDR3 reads TGTGCCAGCAGCAGGACGACAGGGGCGAACCAAGAGACCCAGTACTTC. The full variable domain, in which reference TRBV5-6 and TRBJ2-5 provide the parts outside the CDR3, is DAGVTQSPTHLIKTRGQQVTLRCSPKSGHDTVSWYQQALGQGPQFIFQYYEEEERQRGNFPDRFSGHQFPNYSSELNVNALLLGDSALYLCASSRTTGANQETQYFGPGTRLLVL.

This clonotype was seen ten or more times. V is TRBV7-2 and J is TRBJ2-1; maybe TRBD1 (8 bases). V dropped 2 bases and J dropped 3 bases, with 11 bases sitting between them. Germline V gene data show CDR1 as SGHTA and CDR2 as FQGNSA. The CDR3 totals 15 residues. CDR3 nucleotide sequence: TGTGCCAGCAGCTTAACAGGGGGGGTCTACAATGAGCAGTTCTTC. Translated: CASSLTGGVYNEQFF.

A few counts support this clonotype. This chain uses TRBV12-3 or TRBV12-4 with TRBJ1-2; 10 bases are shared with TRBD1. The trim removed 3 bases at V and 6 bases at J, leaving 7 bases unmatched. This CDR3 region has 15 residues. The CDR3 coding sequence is TGTGCCAGCAGTTTCGGGGGGGGACAGGGGAATGGCTACACCTTC. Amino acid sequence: CASSFGGGQGNGYTF.

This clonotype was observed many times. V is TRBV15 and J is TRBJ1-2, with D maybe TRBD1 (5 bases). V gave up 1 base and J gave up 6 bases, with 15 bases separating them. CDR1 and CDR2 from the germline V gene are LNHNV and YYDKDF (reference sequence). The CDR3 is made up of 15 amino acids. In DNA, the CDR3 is TGTGCCACCAGCAGAGTCGAGGGGCTTAGCAATGGCTACACCTTC. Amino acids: CATSRVEGLSNGYTF.

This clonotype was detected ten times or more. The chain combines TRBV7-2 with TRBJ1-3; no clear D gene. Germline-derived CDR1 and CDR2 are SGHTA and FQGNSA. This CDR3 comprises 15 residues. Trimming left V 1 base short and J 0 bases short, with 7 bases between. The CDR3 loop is CASSLVFSSGNTIYF. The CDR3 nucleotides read TGTGCCAGCAGCTTAGTGTTCAGCTCTGGAAACACCATATATTTT.

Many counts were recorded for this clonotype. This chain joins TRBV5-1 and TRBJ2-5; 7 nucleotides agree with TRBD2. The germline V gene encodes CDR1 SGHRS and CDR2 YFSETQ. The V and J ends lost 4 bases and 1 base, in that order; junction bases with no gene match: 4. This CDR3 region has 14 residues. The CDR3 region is CASSQRLAQETQYF. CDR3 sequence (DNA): TGCGCCAGCAGCCAGCGACTAGCCCAAGAGACCCAGTACTTC. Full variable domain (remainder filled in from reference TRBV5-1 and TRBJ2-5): KAGVTQTPRYLIKTRGQQVTLSCSPISGHRSVSWYQQTPGQGLQFLFEYFSETQRNKGNFPGRFSGRQFSNSRSEMNVSTLELGDSALYLCASSQRLAQETQYFGPGTRLLVL.

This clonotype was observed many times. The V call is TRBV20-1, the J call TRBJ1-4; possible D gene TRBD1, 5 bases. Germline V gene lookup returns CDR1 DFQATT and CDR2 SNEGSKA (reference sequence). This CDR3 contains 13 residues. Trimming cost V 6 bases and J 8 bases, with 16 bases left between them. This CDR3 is CSARDGGTEKLFF. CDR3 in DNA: TGCAGTGCACGGGACGGGGGAACGGAAAAACTGTTTTTT.

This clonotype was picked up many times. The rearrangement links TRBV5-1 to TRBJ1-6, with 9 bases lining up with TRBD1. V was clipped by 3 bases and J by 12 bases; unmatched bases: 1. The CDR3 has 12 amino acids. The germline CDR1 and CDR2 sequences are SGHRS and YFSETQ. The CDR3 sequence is CASSSDRGPLHF. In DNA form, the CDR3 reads TGCGCCAGCAGCTCGGACAGGGGACCCCTCCACTTT.

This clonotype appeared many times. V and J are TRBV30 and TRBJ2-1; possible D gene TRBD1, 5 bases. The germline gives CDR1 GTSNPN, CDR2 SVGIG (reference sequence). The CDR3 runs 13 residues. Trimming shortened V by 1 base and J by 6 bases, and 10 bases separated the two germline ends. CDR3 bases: TGTGCCTGGAGTGGGACATCGGGCAATGAGCAGTTCTTC. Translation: CAWSGTSGNEQFF.

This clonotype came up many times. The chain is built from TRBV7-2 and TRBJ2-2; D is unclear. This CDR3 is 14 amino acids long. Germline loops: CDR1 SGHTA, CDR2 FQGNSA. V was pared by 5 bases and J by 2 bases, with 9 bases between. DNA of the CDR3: TGTGCCAGCAGCCCGCCCCCCAACACCGGGGAGCTGTTTTTT. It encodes CASSPPPNTGELFF.

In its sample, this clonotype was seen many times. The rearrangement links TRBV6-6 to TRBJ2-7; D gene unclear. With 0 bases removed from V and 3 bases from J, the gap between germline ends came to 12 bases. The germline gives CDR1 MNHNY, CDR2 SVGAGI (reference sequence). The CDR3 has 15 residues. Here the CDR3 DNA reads TGTGCCAGCAGTTACTCGAGAGGTTGGGACTACGAGCAGTACTTC. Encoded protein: CASSYSRGWDYEQYF.

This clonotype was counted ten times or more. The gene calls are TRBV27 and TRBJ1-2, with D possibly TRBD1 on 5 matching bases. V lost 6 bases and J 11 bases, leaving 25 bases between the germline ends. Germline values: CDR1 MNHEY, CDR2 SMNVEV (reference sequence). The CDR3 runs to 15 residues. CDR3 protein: CASSRIQGLFPYYTF. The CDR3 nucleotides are TGTGCCAGCAGCCGAATTCAGGGATTATTCCCGTATTACACCTTC.